This TCR beta chain was obtained from a study of CD8 T cells in ankylosing spondylitis. Study observations and caveats: Past studies reported some motif variants in reactive arthritis synovial fluid and blood. Those disease-linked clones were CD8+; they were also relatively rare in peripheral blood.

There are many counts of this clonotype. Antigen specificity is unknown. Trimming removed 2 bases from V and 8 bases from J, with 6 bases in between. Germline V gene data show CDR1 as SQVTM and CDR2 as ANQGSEA. The CDR3 runs 11 residues. TCRdb called the 5' RACE reads again in MiXCR, with one record for every CDR3 protein. This table holds approximately 88,000 distinct CDR3 sequences, 8.8% found once. The TCR was taken from a male donor with ankylosing spondylitis or in good health (not recorded which). The material sequenced was blood, either unsorted or a sorted T cell fraction (not recorded which). This sequence joins TRBV29-1 and TRBJ1-4; D is unclear. The chain's CDR3 is CSVEIGEKLFF. The CDR3 DNA sequence: TGCAGCGTTGAAATCGGAGAAAAACTGTTTTTT.